The clone carrying this T cell receptor beta chain was seen repeatedly, ten times or more. The entry originates in a study of T cells in Graves' hyperthyroidism and ophthalmopathy. Researchers amplified the TCR beta CDR3 regions from RNA transcripts. First-round RT-PCR of the TCR CDR3 relied on the HTBI primer set. TCRdb used MiXCR to reprocess the multiplex PCR reads, holding one entry per CDR3 protein. The sample lists about 770,000 distinct CDR3 sequences; around 20% were seen once. A sample of blood taken at first hyperthyroidism diagnosis preceded any ophthalmopathy symptoms. Trimming removed 5 bases from V and 1 base from J, with 11 bases in between. The CDR3 consists of 14 residues. In germline, CDR1 is SGHTA, CDR2 FQGNSA.

The origin of this receptor is a woman aged 45-65 years with Graves' hyperthyroidism that later progressed to Graves' ophthalmopathy. The sample was blood. This sequence joins TRBV7-2 and TRBJ1-1; D call uncertain. CDR3 DNA: TGTGCCAGCAGCCCGCTGGGCCCGAACACTGAAGCTTTCTTT. This encodes CASSPLGPNTEAFF.